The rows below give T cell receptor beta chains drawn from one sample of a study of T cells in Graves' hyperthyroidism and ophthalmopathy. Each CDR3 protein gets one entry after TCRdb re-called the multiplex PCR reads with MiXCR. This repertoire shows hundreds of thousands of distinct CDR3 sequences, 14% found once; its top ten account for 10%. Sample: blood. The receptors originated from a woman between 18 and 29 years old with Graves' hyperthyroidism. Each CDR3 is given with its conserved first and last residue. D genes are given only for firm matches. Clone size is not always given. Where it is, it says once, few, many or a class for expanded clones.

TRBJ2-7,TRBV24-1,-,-,CATSDSRDNPYEQYF,TGTGCCACCAGTGATTCGAGGGACAACCCCTACGAGCAGTACTTC
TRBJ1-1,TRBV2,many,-,CASSNERTEAFF,TGTGCCAGCAGCAACGAGAGAACTGAAGCTTTCTTT
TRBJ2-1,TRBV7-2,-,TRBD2,CASSIGTSGGPDRYNEQFF,TGTGCCAGCAGCATAGGGACTAGCGGGGGGCCGGATAGGTACAATGAGCAGTTCTTC
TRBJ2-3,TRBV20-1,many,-,CSARTQRFTDTQYF,TGCAGTGCTAGGACTCAGCGATTCACAGATACGCAGTATTTT
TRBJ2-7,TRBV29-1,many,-,CSALTGPYDQYF,TGCAGCGCCCTGACGGGGCCCTACGATCAGTACTTC
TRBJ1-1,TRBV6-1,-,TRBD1,CASKWRGTANTEAFF,TGTGCCAGCAAATGGCGGGGGACAGCGAACACTGAAGCTTTCTTT
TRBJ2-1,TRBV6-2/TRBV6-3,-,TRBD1,CASSSLRGRINEQFF,TGTGCCAGCAGTTCCCTCAGGGGGCGCATCAATGAGCAGTTCTTC
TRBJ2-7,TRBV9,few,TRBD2,CASSVATSGSYEQYF,TGTGCCAGCAGCGTAGCCACTAGCGGGAGCTACGAGCAGTACTTC
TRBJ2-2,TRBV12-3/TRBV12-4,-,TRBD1,CASRSGTAENTGELFF,TGTGCCAGCAGGTCCGGGACAGCGGAAAACACCGGGGAGCTGTTTTTT
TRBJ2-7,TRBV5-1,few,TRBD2,CASSFTGLAAYEQYF,TGCGCCAGCAGCTTTACGGGACTAGCAGCCTACGAGCAGTACTTC
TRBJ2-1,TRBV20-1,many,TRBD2,CSARPRLWGGTYNEQFF,TGCAGTGCTAGACCTCGCCTCTGGGGAGGGACCTACAATGAGCAGTTCTTC
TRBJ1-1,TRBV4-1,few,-,CASSQDRVGSTEAFF,TGCGCCAGCAGCCAAGACAGGGTCGGGAGCACTGAAGCTTTCTTT
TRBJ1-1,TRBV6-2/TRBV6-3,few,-,CASRNNREWANTEAFF,TGTGCCAGCAGGAATAACAGGGAATGGGCGAACACTGAAGCTTTCTTT
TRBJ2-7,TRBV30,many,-,CAWSVWNRAHEQYF,TGTGCCTGGAGTGTTTGGAACAGGGCCCACGAGCAGTACTTC
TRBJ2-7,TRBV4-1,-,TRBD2,CASSQRLGLAGVEQYF,TGCGCCAGCAGCCAACGCTTGGGACTAGCGGGAGTAGAGCAGTACTTC
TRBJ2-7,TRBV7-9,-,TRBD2,CASRAGGAHEQYF,TGTGCCAGCAGGGCGGGGGGAGCTCACGAGCAGTACTTC
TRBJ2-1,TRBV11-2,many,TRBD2,CASSSGLVNEQFF,TGTGCCAGCAGCTCCGGACTAGTCAATGAGCAGTTCTTC
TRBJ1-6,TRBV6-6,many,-,CASSYSGRRNSPLHF,TGTGCCAGCAGTTACTCGGGCCGAAGAAATTCACCCCTCCACTTT
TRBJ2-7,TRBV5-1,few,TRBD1,CASSLRTGSGYEQYF,TGCGCCAGCAGCTTACGGACAGGGAGCGGTTACGAGCAGTACTTC
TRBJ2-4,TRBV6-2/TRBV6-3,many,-,CASSYSWDSKNIQYF,TGTGCCAGCAGTTACTCTTGGGACTCCAAAAACATTCAGTACTTC
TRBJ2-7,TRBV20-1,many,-,CSASKGSSYEQYF,TGCAGTGCTAGCAAGGGTAGCTCCTACGAGCAGTACTTC
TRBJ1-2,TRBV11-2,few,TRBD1,CASTLGGTAKINYGYTF,TGTGCCAGCACCTTGGGGGGGACAGCTAAAATCAACTATGGCTACACCTTC
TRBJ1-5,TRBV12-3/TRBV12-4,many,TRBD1,CASSPTDRGSNQPQHF,TGTGCCAGCAGTCCCACGGACAGGGGGAGCAATCAGCCCCAGCATTTT
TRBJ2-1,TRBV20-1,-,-,CSASRGSYNEQFF,TGCAGTGCTAGCAGGGGCTCCTACAACGAGCAGTTCTTC
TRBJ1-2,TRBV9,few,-,CASSVYGIGQNYGYTF,TGTGCCAGCAGCGTATATGGGATAGGGCAGAACTATGGCTACACCTTC
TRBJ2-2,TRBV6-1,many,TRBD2,CASSPTSGGSWNTGELFF,TGTGCCAGCAGTCCTACTAGCGGGGGGTCCTGGAACACCGGGGAGCTGTTTTTT
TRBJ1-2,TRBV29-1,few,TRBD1,CTVYTGQGLHGYTF,TGCACCGTTTACACTGGACAGGGCCTCCATGGCTACACCTTC